What follows are 2 T cell receptor beta chains derived from one specimen sequenced in a study of Ad26.COV2.S vaccination and SARS-CoV-2 variants. Treatment specified: some 19 received Ad26.COV2.S at low or high dose, single or two shots; several received placebo; per-sample allocation not given. Samples came from day 63 after the first vaccine or placebo injection. Clones were sequenced by immunoSEQ multiplex PCR, and TCRdb holds only the in-frame ones, with some missing. Of around 300,000 clones listed, about nine tenths were seen once; the top ten hold 4.5% to 7%. The source was peripheral blood, collected in a trial of Ad26.COV2.S vaccine versus placebo. These TCRs come from a person aged 18-65 years who received the Ad26.COV2.S COVID-19 vaccine or a placebo.

CDR3 loop: CASSSPGETGELFF. The CDR3 DNA follows: TGTGCCAGCAGCTCTCCAGGGGAGACCGGGGAGCTGTTTTTT. The rearrangement links TRBV7-2 to TRBJ2-2; a possible D gene is TRBD1 (6 bases). CDR3 length: 14 amino acids. Germline values: CDR1 SGHTA, CDR2 FQGNSA. Trimming removed 4 bases at V and 5 bases at J, with 11 bases between.

V gene TRBV4-1 combines with J gene TRBJ2-3; TRBD1 aligns across 9 bases. Germline loops: CDR1 MGHRA, CDR2 YSYEKL. CDR3 length: 16 amino acids. Trimming took 2 bases from V and 5 from J; bases not matched to a gene: 8. In DNA form, the CDR3 reads TGCGCCAGCAGCCAACCTGGCGGGACAGGGCGAGATACGCAGTATTTT. It encodes CASSQPGGTGRDTQYF.